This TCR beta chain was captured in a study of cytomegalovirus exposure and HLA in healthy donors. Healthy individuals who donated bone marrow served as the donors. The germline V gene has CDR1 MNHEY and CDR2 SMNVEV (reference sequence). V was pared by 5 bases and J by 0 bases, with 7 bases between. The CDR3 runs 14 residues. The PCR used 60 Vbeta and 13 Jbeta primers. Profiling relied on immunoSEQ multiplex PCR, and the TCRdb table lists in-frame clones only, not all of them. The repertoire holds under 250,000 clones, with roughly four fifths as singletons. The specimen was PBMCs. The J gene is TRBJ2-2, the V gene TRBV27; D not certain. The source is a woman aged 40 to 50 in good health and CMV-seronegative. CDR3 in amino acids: CASSTQTNTGELFF. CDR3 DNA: TGTGCCAGCAGTACCCAGACGAACACCGGGGAGCTGTTTTTT.